This TCR beta chain appears in the sequencing data of a study of control samples from healthy donors and cancer patients. Clones were read by immunoSEQ multiplex PCR, and TCRdb kept only the in-frame ones, dropping some. This table has around 95,000 clones, roughly 87% appearing once. Trimming shortened V by 2 bases and J by 7 bases, and 17 bases separated the two germline ends. This CDR3 region has 16 residues. The germline gives CDR1 MNHEY, CDR2 SVGEGT. The specimen was blood. This receptor was obtained from a woman in her fifties or sixties in good health. V usage is TRBV6-2 or TRBV6-3 and J usage is TRBJ1-4; D might be TRBD1 (5 bases). CDR3 region: CASSYDFRQLPEKLFF. DNA for the CDR3: TGTGCCAGCAGTTACGATTTCAGACAGTTGCCTGAAAAACTGTTTTTT.